This T cell receptor (beta chain) was captured by sequencing in a study of CD8 T cells in ankylosing spondylitis. Each CDR3 protein gets one entry after TCRdb re-called the 5' RACE reads with MiXCR. The table records about 420,000 distinct CDR3 sequences, about 20% of them present only once. Study-level points and caveats: A motif in TCR beta, a set of several highly homologous variants, appeared characteristic of ankylosing spondylitis blood.

A remark on this clonotype: The antigen remains undetermined.

This clonotype was sampled from a male donor with ankylosing spondylitis. The sample consisted of blood, either unsorted or a sorted T cell fraction (not recorded which).

The chain's CDR3 is CSARVELKIGTDTQYF. For the CDR3, the DNA is TGCAGTGCTAGGGTTGAGCTGAAGATTGGCACAGATACGCAGTATTTT. The chain combines TRBV20-1 with TRBJ2-3, with D uncertain. Germline V CDR1 and CDR2: DFQATT, SNEGSKA (reference sequence). The V end was cut by 3 bases, the J end by 1 base, with 17 bases between. The CDR3 extends over 16 amino acids.